The 32 T cell receptor beta chains given below trace back to one sample, sequenced in a study of T cell responses to AZD1222 COVID-19 vaccine. Method: immunoSEQ multiplex PCR; TCRdb's copy keeps in-frame clones and lacks some. The table shows approximately 130,000 clones, with 75% to 90% occurring only once. The material was peripheral blood, obtained on day 0 of AZD1222 vaccination. The source of these receptors is an adult in good health.

The J gene is TRBJ2-7, the V gene TRBV6-2 or TRBV6-3, with a tentative D call TRBD1 (5 bases). CDR3 length: 15 residues. V lost 2 bases and J 7 bases, leaving 18 bases between the germline ends. Germline values: CDR1 MNHEY, CDR2 SVGEGT. This chain's CDR3 is CASSYGYRLGQEQYF. CDR3 in DNA: TGTGCCAGCAGTTACGGATATAGACTGGGGCAAGAGCAGTACTTC.

This chain links TRBV2 with TRBJ1-1, with D tentatively TRBD1 (5 bases). The CDR3 has 12 residues. Germline CDR1 is SNHLY and CDR2 is FYNNEI. The V end lost 7 bases, the J end lost 4 bases, and 10 bases lay between the germline ends. CDR3 region: CASKEGTTEAFF. For the CDR3, the DNA is TGTGCCAGCAAGGAGGGGACCACTGAAGCTTTCTTT.

The chain couples TRBV24-1 to TRBJ1-2; D uncertain. Germline CDR1 KGHDR, CDR2 SFDVKD. The length of the CDR3 is 14 residues. Trimming took 3 bases from V and 2 from J, leaving 9 bases between them. The chain's CDR3 is CATSDPGRNYGYTF. The DNA for the CDR3 is TGTGCCACCAGTGATCCCGGGCGAAACTATGGCTACACCTTC.

Here the CDR3 reads CASSQGRDRSILGINGYTF. CDR3 DNA sequence: TGCGCCAGCAGCCAAGGGAGAGACAGAAGTATTCTGGGCATTAATGGCTACACCTTC. The genes are TRBV4-1 and TRBJ1-2; tentatively, D is TRBD1 (5 bases). Trimming pared 1 base from V and 6 bases from J, leaving 27 bases between. Germline CDR1 is MGHRA and CDR2 is YSYEKL. The CDR3 is 19 residues long.

CDR3 DNA sequence: TGTGCCAGCAGTTACTGGGAGGTAAGGGACACTGAAGCTTTCTTT. Its translation is CASSYWEVRDTEAFF. J is TRBJ1-1 and V is TRBV6-2 or TRBV6-3; the D is unclear. Germline V gene lookup returns CDR1 MNHEY and CDR2 SVGEGT. The V end was cut by 1 base, the J end by 3 bases, with 12 bases between. This CDR3 has 15 residues.

This rearrangement joins TRBV2 to TRBJ2-1; 8 bases are a match to TRBD2. The CDR3 runs 15 residues. J gave up 3 bases and V 5 bases, and 6 bases lay outside the gene matches. Germline CDR1 is SNHLY and CDR2 is FYNNEI. CDR3 loop: CASSPTGGNYNEQFF. CDR3 nucleotides: TGTGCCAGCAGTCCAACGGGAGGGAACTACAATGAGCAGTTCTTC.

Points on this clone: Other DNA sequences of this sample code for an identical CDR3. The chain has TRBV12-3 or TRBV12-4 and TRBJ2-7, with 7 bases identical to TRBD2. V dropped 2 bases and J dropped 6; count of bases not matched to a gene: 4. The CDR3 contains 13 residues. CDR3 sequence reads: CASSLSGRGEQYF. For the CDR3, the DNA is TGTGCCAGCAGTTTATCAGGGAGGGGCGAGCAGTACTTC.

V and J are TRBV27 and TRBJ1-6; D unclear. CDR1 and CDR2 from the germline V gene are MNHEY and SMNVEV (reference sequence). Trimming removed 2 bases from V and 8 bases from J, with 13 bases in between. The CDR3 contains 15 residues. The CDR3 DNA reads TGTGCCAGCAGTTTACCCCCAATGTTCCATTCACCCCTCCACTTT. It encodes CASSLPPMFHSPLHF.

The sample holds one count of this clone. The chain combines TRBV5-1 with TRBJ2-1, with D uncertain. Trimming cost V 0 bases and J 9 bases, with 10 bases left between them. Germline V gene data show CDR1 as SGHRS and CDR2 as YFSETQ. This CDR3 spans 13 amino acids. Written as DNA, the CDR3 is TGCGCCAGCAGCTTGGCCGAGGTTGGTGAGCAGTTCTTC. It specifies CASSLAEVGEQFF.

The chain links TRBV6-5 to TRBJ1-5; the D is unclear. The CDR3 contains 15 residues. Trimming removed 6 bases at V and 2 bases at J, with 14 bases between. Germline V gene lookup returns CDR1 MNHEY and CDR2 SVGAGI. CDR3 amino acids: CASRLQSGGNQPQHF. The DNA for the CDR3 is TGTGCCAGCAGGCTACAATCGGGAGGCAATCAGCCCCAGCATTTT.

This clone was detected a few times. The chain couples TRBV6-5 to TRBJ1-4; 10 bases align to TRBD1. The ends lost 8 bases at V and 0 bases at J; junction bases unmatched: 3. Germline loops: CDR1 MNHEY, CDR2 SVGAGI. CDR3 size: 15 residues. The CDR3 DNA reads TGTGCCAGCCGGGACAGGGGAACAACTAATGAAAAACTGTTTTTT. Translation gives CASRDRGTTNEKLFF.

The V call is TRBV4-2, the J call TRBJ2-1; 12 bases are a match to TRBD2. Per the germline V gene, CDR1 is LGHNA and CDR2 is YNFKEQ. Trimming removed 4 bases from V and 5 bases from J; junction bases left unmatched: 3. The CDR3 spans 15 residues. In DNA form, the CDR3 reads TGTGCCAGCAGCCCCGGGACTAGCGGGCACAATGAGCAGTTCTTC. It translates to CASSPGTSGHNEQFF.

This chain joins TRBV24-1 and TRBJ1-3; the D is unclear. The CDR3 consists of 12 residues. Germline V lookup: CDR1 KGHDR, CDR2 SFDVKD. The V end was cut by 6 bases, the J end by 4 bases, with 6 bases between. This CDR3 is CATSTEGNTIYF. The CDR3 DNA reads as TGTGCCACCAGTACAGAGGGAAACACCATATATTTT.

The CDR3 protein is CASSPGQGYTDTQYF. The CDR3 nucleotides read TGCGCCAGCAGTCCCGGACAGGGCTACACAGATACGCAGTATTTT. This rearrangement joins TRBV5-1 to TRBJ2-3; 8 bases line up with TRBD1. J lost 2 bases, V lost 5 bases, and 7 bases had no gene match. Germline V gives CDR1 SGHRS, CDR2 YFSETQ. This CDR3 has 15 amino acids.

The chain uses TRBV6-5 and TRBJ2-3; 7 bases are a match to TRBD2. Germline V CDR1 and CDR2: MNHEY, SVGAGI. The V and J ends lost 6 bases and 0 bases, in that order; junction bases with no gene match: 3. The CDR3 consists of 14 residues. CDR3: CASRSGGSTDTQYF. The CDR3 DNA sequence: TGTGCCAGCAGATCGGGGGGTAGCACAGATACGCAGTATTTT.

The chain uses TRBV24-1 and TRBJ2-5; no firm D call. CDR3 length: 15 amino acids. From germline, CDR1 is KGHDR and CDR2 SFDVKD. Trimming cost V 6 bases and J 2 bases, with 15 bases left between them. This chain's CDR3 is CATSTWGDPQETQYF. The CDR3 DNA follows: TGTGCCACCAGTACCTGGGGTGACCCTCAAGAGACCCAGTACTTC.

The chain has TRBV2 and TRBJ2-1; 14 nucleotides line up with TRBD2. Unmatched junction bases numbered 4, after V lost 6 bases and J lost 6 bases. This CDR3 has 15 amino acids. Germline V gives CDR1 SNHLY, CDR2 FYNNEI. The CDR3 region has the DNA TGTGCCAGCAGCTCGACTAGCGGGAGGGGCAATGAGCAGTTCTTC. Translation gives CASSSTSGRGNEQFF.

This clone was found once. The chain joins TRBV5-1 to TRBJ1-4; D is unresolved. The CDR3 length is 15 residues. Per the germline V gene, CDR1 is SGHRS and CDR2 is YFSETQ. Between the trimmed V and J ends, which lost 0 bases and 5 bases, there was a span of 11 bases. CDR3 amino acids: CASSLGPVENEKLFF. For the CDR3, the DNA is TGCGCCAGCAGCTTGGGTCCGGTAGAGAATGAAAAACTGTTTTTT.

In its sample, this clone was seen once. The CDR3, as DNA: TGTGCCAGCAGTGACAGGGGCTACGAGCAGTACTTC. This sequence encodes CASSDRGYEQYF. The chain links TRBV12-3 or TRBV12-4 to TRBJ2-7, with 8 bases lining up with TRBD1. This CDR3 is 12 amino acids long. Germline trimming cut 5 bases from V and 3 bases from J; bases unmatched to any gene: 0.

A single count supports this clone. V usage is TRBV7-9 and J usage is TRBJ2-7, with 14 bases lining up with TRBD2. The CDR3 length is 13 residues. Germline loops: CDR1 SEHNR, CDR2 FQNEAQ (reference sequence). J lost 9 bases, V lost 6 bases, and 4 bases had no gene match. CDR3 residues: CASRGLAGAVQYF. CDR3 DNA: TGTGCCAGCAGGGGACTAGCGGGAGCGGTGCAGTACTTC.

The chain employs TRBV5-6 and TRBJ2-7; TRBD2 matches 10 bases. The J segment lost 5 bases and the V segment lost 2 bases, leaving 16 bases of the junction unmatched. Germline V CDR1 and CDR2: SGHDT, YYEEEE. There are 18 residues in the CDR3. The CDR3 region is CASSFVGTSETTEDEQYF. Here the CDR3 DNA reads TGTGCCAGCAGCTTCGTTGGGACTAGCGAAACAACCGAGGACGAGCAGTACTTC.

The V call is TRBV9, the J call TRBJ1-2, with no clear D. This CDR3 has 14 amino acids. Germline lookup yields CDR1 SGDLS and CDR2 YYNGEE. Trimming removed 2 bases at V and 8 bases at J, with 16 bases between. CDR3 DNA: TGTGCCAGCAGCGTTAATCTAGGGTCCGGCGGCTACACCTTC. Amino acids: CASSVNLGSGGYTF.

The chain employs TRBV11-3 and TRBJ2-3; TRBD2 matches 9 bases. This CDR3 spans 16 amino acids. The V and J ends lost 4 bases and 0 bases, in that order; junction bases with no gene match: 5. Germline loops: CDR1 SGHNT, CDR2 YENEEA. As DNA, the CDR3 is TGTGCCAGCAGCTCACTAGCGGGCACCAGCACAGATACGCAGTATTTT. As protein: CASSSLAGTSTDTQYF.

This clone appeared once. This chain uses TRBV6-2 or TRBV6-3 with TRBJ1-5, with 8 bases fitting TRBD1. Germline V gene data show CDR1 as MNHEY and CDR2 as SVGEGT. The V gene end was trimmed by 2 bases and the J gene end by 7 bases; junction bases not matched to a gene: 10. The CDR3 is 16 residues long. In nucleotides, the CDR3 is TGTGCCAGCAGTTACCCAAGACAGGGGAATGTGCAGCCCCAGCATTTT. It is translated as CASSYPRQGNVQPQHF.

This sequence joins TRBV6-2 or TRBV6-3 and TRBJ2-5; the D gene is possibly TRBD2 (6 bases). V was pared by 4 bases and J by 4 bases, with 10 bases between. This CDR3 region has 13 residues. Germline values: CDR1 MNHEY, CDR2 SVGEGT. For the CDR3, the DNA is TGTGCCAGCAGTTCGGTGGGAGGAGAGACCCAGTACTTC. Protein sequence: CASSSVGGETQYF.

The chain carries TRBV7-9 and TRBJ1-1; D is uncertain. This CDR3 spans 15 amino acids. The V gene's germline CDR1 is SEHNR and CDR2 FQNEAQ (reference sequence). The V end was cut by 1 base, the J end by 5 bases, with 14 bases between. The CDR3 sequence is CASSLGSGSRTEAFF. The CDR3 nucleotides are TGTGCCAGCAGCTTAGGGTCCGGGAGTAGGACTGAAGCTTTCTTT. Looking up the rest from reference TRBV7-9 and TRBJ1-1 gives the full variable domain: DTGVSQNPRHKITKRGQNVTFRCDPISEHNRLYWYRQTLGQGPEFLTYFQNEAQLEKSRLLSDRFSAERPKGSFSTLEIQRTEQGDSAMYLCASSLGSGSRTEAFFGQGTRLTVV.

The V and J genes are TRBV6-5 and TRBJ1-1; D possibly corresponds to TRBD1 (5 bases). CDR1 is MNHEY and CDR2 is SVGAGI in the germline V gene. The CDR3 has 12 residues. V was pared by 2 bases and J by 7 bases, with 8 bases between. CDR3 sequence (DNA): TGTGCCAGCAGTTACGGGGGGATTGAAGCTTTCTTT. Residues: CASSYGGIEAFF.

The chain joins TRBV7-9 to TRBJ1-6; D may be TRBD1 (5 bases). V was clipped by 7 bases and J by 5 bases, with 12 bases between them. This CDR3 is built from 14 residues. CDR1 is SEHNR, CDR2 FQNEAQ, per germline (reference sequence). CDR3 DNA: TGTGCCAGCACCGTCTTGACAGATAATTCACCCCTCCACTTT. It translates to CASTVLTDNSPLHF. Full variable domain (rest looked up from reference TRBV7-9 and TRBJ1-6): DTGVSQNPRHKITKRGQNVTFRCDPISEHNRLYWYRQTLGQGPEFLTYFQNEAQLEKSRLLSDRFSAERPKGSFSTLEIQRTEQGDSAMYLCASTVLTDNSPLHFGNGTRLTVT.

The gene calls are TRBV9 and TRBJ1-1; D is uncertain. This CDR3 comprises 13 residues. Trimming left V 2 bases short and J 1 base short, with 6 bases between. Germline-derived CDR1 and CDR2 are SGDLS and YYNGEE. CDR3 in amino acids: CASSVFGNTEAFF. The CDR3, as DNA: TGTGCCAGCAGCGTGTTTGGGAACACTGAAGCTTTCTTT.

J is TRBJ2-1 and V is TRBV10-3; 8 bases fit TRBD2. The CDR3 sequence is 17 residues long. In germline, CDR1 is ENHRY, CDR2 SYGVKD. Trimming at V came to 4 bases and at J to 4 bases, leaving 12 bases not matched to a gene. This chain's CDR3 is CAISATQSGGLYNEQFF. Written as DNA, the CDR3 is TGTGCCATCAGTGCCACCCAGAGCGGGGGCCTTTACAATGAGCAGTTCTTC.

V gene TRBV11-3 combines with J gene TRBJ2-7, with 11 positions matching TRBD2. CDR3 length: 16 residues. With 2 bases clipped from V and 4 bases from J, the junction kept 7 bases outside the gene matches. Germline CDR1 reads SGHNT; CDR2 reads YENEEA. The CDR3 spells CASSLSSGRASYEQYF. CDR3 DNA sequence: TGTGCCAGCAGCTTAAGTAGCGGGAGGGCCTCTTACGAGCAGTACTTC.

The CDR3 DNA sequence: TGTGCCATCAGTGGGACTAGCGGGGGTAGCTCCTACGAGCAGTACTTC. Its protein product is CAISGTSGGSSYEQYF. This sequence joins TRBV10-3 and TRBJ2-7, with 13 bases matching TRBD2. V was clipped by 4 bases and J by 0 bases; unmatched bases: 3. Germline-derived CDR1 and CDR2 are ENHRY and SYGVKD. The CDR3 consists of 16 residues.